The next 4 T cell receptor beta chains were all read from a single sample in a study of graft-versus-host responses after intestinal transplantation. These receptors have no identified antigens. Generated by immunoSEQ multiplex PCR, the TCRdb table keeps only in-frame clones and is missing some. The profile covers approximately 93,000 clones, with about nine tenths appearing a single time and over 0.055% taken by the ten largest. The specimen was unstimulated CD8+ T cells sorted from spleen or lymph node cells, collected before transplant. The source is a human donor who was the organ donor for an intestinal transplant.

This chain joins TRBV5-1 and TRBJ1-4; no reliable D call. This CDR3 is built from 14 residues. Germline V gene data show CDR1 as SGHRS and CDR2 as YFSETQ. V was pared by 2 bases and J by 1 base, with 6 bases between. This CDR3 is CASSLSGTNEKLFF. The CDR3 DNA reads TGCGCCAGCAGCTTATCAGGAACTAATGAAAAACTGTTTTTT.

This chain uses TRBV11-3 with TRBJ2-3; TRBD2 aligns across 7 bases. The CDR3 contains 13 residues. The germline V gene has CDR1 SGHNT and CDR2 YENEEA. Losses at the gene ends were 7 bases for V and 6 bases for J; bases not matched to a gene: 7. The CDR3 coding sequence is TGTGCCAGCACTATATGGGGGGGGGATACGCAGTATTTT. Translating gives CASTIWGGDTQYF.

V usage is TRBV27 and J usage is TRBJ1-5; no clear D gene. Germline-derived CDR1 and CDR2 are MNHEY and SMNVEV (reference sequence). The CDR3 covers 14 residues. Trimming took off 6 bases at V and 7 bases at J, with 16 bases between the two ends. The DNA of the CDR3 is TGTGCCAGCAGCCCCGGGATGTTCGGCCAGCCCCAGCATTTT. This encodes CASSPGMFGQPQHF.

This chain uses TRBV11-2 with TRBJ2-5; tentative D call: TRBD2 (5 bases). Germline V gene data show CDR1 as SGHAT and CDR2 as FQNNGV. CDR3 length: 13 amino acids. V shed 5 bases and J shed 4 bases, with 11 bases lying between them. The CDR3 is CASSQESGETQYF. CDR3 coding DNA: TGTGCCAGCAGCCAAGAAAGCGGAGAGACCCAGTACTTC.